The 8 T cell receptor beta chains given below trace back to one sample, sequenced in a study of chemoradiotherapy in HPV16-positive cancers. Using immunoSEQ multiplex PCR, the repertoire was profiled, and TCRdb retains in-frame clones only, with some absent. The sample lists 5,000 to 6,500 clones; approximately 72% were seen once. Collection took place from a patient who underwent chemoradiotherapy. The receptors were sampled from a human donor with HPV-associated anogenital cancer.

The chain recombines TRBV5-1 with TRBJ2-1; the D gene is possibly TRBD2 (6 bases). Looked up from germline, CDR1 is SGHRS and CDR2 is YFSETQ. This CDR3 has 15 residues. V was pared by 2 bases and J by 0 bases, with 9 bases between. The CDR3 sequence is CASSFAGSSYNEQFF. In DNA, the CDR3 is TGCGCCAGCAGCTTCGCGGGGAGCTCCTACAATGAGCAGTTCTTC.

This clone was observed a handful of times. For the CDR3, the DNA is TGTGCCAGCAGTGAAATTGGACAGGGTGATGGCTACACCTTC. This translates into CASSEIGQGDGYTF. The rearrangement uses TRBV25-1 and TRBJ1-2; 8 bases agree with TRBD1. This CDR3 is 14 amino acids long. V was clipped by 2 bases and J by 6 bases; unmatched bases: 5. The germline V gene has CDR1 MGHDK and CDR2 SYGVNS.

This chain links TRBV7-3 with TRBJ2-1; D possibly uses TRBD1 or TRBD2 (5 bases each). Germline CDR1 is SGHTA and CDR2 is FQGTGA. V lost 5 bases and J 9 bases, leaving 17 bases between the germline ends. CDR3 length: 14 residues. CDR3 protein: CASSRARGQGEQFF. CDR3 in DNA: TGTGCCAGCAGCCGTGCGCGAGGGCAGGGTGAGCAGTTCTTC.

The chain uses TRBV29-1 and TRBJ2-7; 7 bases map to TRBD1. The CDR3 sequence is 13 residues long. V shed 6 bases and J 6 bases; nucleotides not matched to a gene: 11. CDR1 and CDR2 from the germline V gene are SQVTM and ANQGSEA. CDR3 protein: CSVMETGWGEQYF. CDR3 sequence (DNA): TGCAGCGTGATGGAGACAGGGTGGGGCGAGCAGTACTTC.

This sequence joins TRBV7-9 and TRBJ2-7; 7 nucleotides align to TRBD1. The trim removed 5 bases at V and 0 bases at J, leaving 7 bases unmatched. The CDR3 sequence is 15 residues long. Germline CDR1 is SEHNR and CDR2 is FQNEAQ (reference sequence). CDR3 loop: CASSVGTVNSYEQYF. In nucleotides, the CDR3 is TGTGCCAGCAGCGTCGGGACAGTAAACTCCTACGAGCAGTACTTC. The whole variable domain, remainder taken from reference TRBV7-9 and TRBJ2-7, is DTGVSQNPRHKITKRGQNVTFRCDPISEHNRLYWYRQTLGQGPEFLTYFQNEAQLEKSRLLSDRFSAERPKGSFSTLEIQRTEQGDSAMYLCASSVGTVNSYEQYFGPGTRLTVT.

The chain couples TRBV4-1 to TRBJ2-3; 12 bases are shared with TRBD2. With 2 bases clipped from V and 0 bases from J, the junction kept 12 bases outside the gene matches. Germline V CDR1 and CDR2: MGHRA, YSYEKL. There are 20 residues in the CDR3. CDR3 bases: TGCGCCAGCAGCCAATTAAACCTAGCGGGAGGGCCGAGGAGCACAGATACGCAGTATTTT. Its protein product is CASSQLNLAGGPRSTDTQYF.

The genes are TRBV19 and TRBJ1-2, with unresolved D. Germline V gene sequence: CDR1 LNHDA, CDR2 SQIVND (reference sequence). The CDR3 covers 15 residues. Trimming left V 1 base short and J 0 bases short, with 9 bases between. The CDR3 sequence: CASSIVGVANYGYTF. The CDR3 DNA is TGTGCCAGTAGTATAGTTGGAGTAGCTAACTATGGCTACACCTTC.

The chain is built from TRBV28 and TRBJ2-1, with 8 bases fitting TRBD2. Per germline, CDR1 MDHEN and CDR2 SYDVKM. Germline trimming cut 3 bases from V and 15 bases from J; bases unmatched to any gene: 7. This CDR3 region has 12 residues. CDR3 DNA sequence: TGTGCCAGCAGTTTGGCCGGGACTAGGCCGTTCTTC. Its translation: CASSLAGTRPFF.